The clone carrying this T cell receptor beta chain occurred a few times. Its specificity is not known. Time point indicated: pre-sensitization, week 0. The sample's treatment: therapeutic diphenylcyclopropenone sensitization with weekly scalp DPC. Donors were 18 to 70-year-old alopecia patients suitable for DPC. Total RNA was extracted from unfractionated whole blood. This CDR3 has 13 residues. The V gene end was trimmed by 5 bases and the J gene end by 7 bases; junction bases not matched to a gene: 7. Germline V gene data show CDR1 as DFQATT and CDR2 as SNEGSKA (reference sequence). Using its own MiXCR run on the RACE reads, TCRdb lists one record per CDR3 protein. Found here are 150,000 to 200,000 distinct CDR3 sequences, roughly 30% of them singletons; the top ten hold under 3%. This sample was included in a study of human T cells and chemical hapten exposure. As for the study in general: Minor volume differences among pooled libraries chiefly drove per-sample TCR yield variation. Regarding the study as a whole: The study found that PT1 expanded TCR counts correlated positively with patch test score.

The chain joins TRBV20-1 to TRBJ1-1; 10 nucleotides agree with TRBD1. The TCR sequence derives from a woman aged 25 to 45 with alopecia areata. Some clones in this sample may be carry-over from other donors' samples. The sample was whole blood, taken in connection with sensitization to the hapten diphenylcyclopropenone (DPC). CDR3: CSAPRQGAGEAFF. The CDR3 DNA reads TGCAGTGCTCCCAGACAGGGGGCCGGTGAAGCTTTCTTT.